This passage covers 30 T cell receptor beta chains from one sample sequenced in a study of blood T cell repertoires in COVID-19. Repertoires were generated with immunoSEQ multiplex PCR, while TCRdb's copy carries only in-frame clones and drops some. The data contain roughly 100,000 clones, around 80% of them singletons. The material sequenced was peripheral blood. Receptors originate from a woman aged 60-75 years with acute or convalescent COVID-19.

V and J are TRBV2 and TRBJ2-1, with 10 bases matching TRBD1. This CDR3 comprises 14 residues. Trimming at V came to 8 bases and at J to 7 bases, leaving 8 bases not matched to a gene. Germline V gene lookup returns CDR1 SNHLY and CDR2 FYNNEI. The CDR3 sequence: CASFAGQGWNEQFF. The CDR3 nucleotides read TGTGCCAGCTTCGCGGGACAGGGGTGGAATGAGCAGTTCTTC.

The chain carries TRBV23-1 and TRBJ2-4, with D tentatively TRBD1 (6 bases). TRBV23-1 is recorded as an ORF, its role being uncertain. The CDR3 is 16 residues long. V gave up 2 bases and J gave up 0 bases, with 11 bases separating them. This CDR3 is CASSQGGRLAKNIQYF. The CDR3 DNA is TGCGCCAGCAGTCAAGGGGGCAGGCTAGCCAAAAACATTCAGTACTTC.

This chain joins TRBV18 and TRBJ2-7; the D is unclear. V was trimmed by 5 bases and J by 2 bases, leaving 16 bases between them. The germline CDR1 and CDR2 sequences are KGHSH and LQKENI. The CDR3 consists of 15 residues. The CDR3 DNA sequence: TGTGCCAGCTCATCAGACGAAACTACGGCCTACGAGCAGTACTTC. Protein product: CASSSDETTAYEQYF.

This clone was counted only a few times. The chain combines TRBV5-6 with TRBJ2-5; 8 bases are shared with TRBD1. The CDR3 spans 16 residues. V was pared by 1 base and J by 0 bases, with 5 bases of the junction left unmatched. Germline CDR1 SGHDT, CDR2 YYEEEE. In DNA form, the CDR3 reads TGTGCCAGCAGCTTGTGGACAGGGTCGTACCAAGAGACCCAGTACTTC. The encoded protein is CASSLWTGSYQETQYF.

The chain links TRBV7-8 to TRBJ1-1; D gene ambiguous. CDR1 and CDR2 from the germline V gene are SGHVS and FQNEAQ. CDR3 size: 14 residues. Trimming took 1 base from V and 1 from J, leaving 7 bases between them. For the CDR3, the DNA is TGTGCCAGCAGCTTAGTTTCGGGGAACACTGAAGCTTTCTTT. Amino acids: CASSLVSGNTEAFF.

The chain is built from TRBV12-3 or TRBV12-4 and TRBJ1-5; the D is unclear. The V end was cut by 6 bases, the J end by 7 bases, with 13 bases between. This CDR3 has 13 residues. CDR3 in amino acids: CASSPSGEQPQHF. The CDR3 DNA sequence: TGTGCCAGCAGCCCCTCCGGGGAACAGCCCCAGCATTTT.

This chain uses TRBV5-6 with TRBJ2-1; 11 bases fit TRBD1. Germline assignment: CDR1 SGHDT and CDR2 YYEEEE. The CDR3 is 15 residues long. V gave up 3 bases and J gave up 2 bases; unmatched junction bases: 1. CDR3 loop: CASSWTGGPYNEQFF. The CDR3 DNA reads TGTGCCAGCAGCTGGACAGGGGGCCCCTACAATGAGCAGTTCTTC.

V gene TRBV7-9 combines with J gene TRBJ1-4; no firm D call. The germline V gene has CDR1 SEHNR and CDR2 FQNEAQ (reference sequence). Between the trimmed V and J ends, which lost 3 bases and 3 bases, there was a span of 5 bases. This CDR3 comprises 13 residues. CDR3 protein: CASSFLANEKLFF. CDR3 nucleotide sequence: TGTGCCAGCAGCTTCCTTGCTAATGAAAAACTGTTTTTT.

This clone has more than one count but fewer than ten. The CDR3 region is CASGSGGAGELFF. The DNA for the CDR3 is TGTGCCAGCGGTTCTGGGGGGGCCGGGGAGCTGTTTTTT. The V gene is TRBV9, the J gene TRBJ2-2, with 7 bases aligning to TRBD2. Germline CDR1 is SGDLS and CDR2 is YYNGEE. The CDR3 has 13 residues. The V gene end was trimmed by 7 bases and the J gene end by 6 bases; junction bases not matched to a gene: 6.

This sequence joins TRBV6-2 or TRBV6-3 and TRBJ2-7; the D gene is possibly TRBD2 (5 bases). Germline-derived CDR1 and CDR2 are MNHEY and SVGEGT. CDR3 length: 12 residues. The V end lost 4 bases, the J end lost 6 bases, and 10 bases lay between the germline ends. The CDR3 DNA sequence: TGTGCCAGCAGTTTATACGGAGGCGAGCAGTACTTC. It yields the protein CASSLYGGEQYF.

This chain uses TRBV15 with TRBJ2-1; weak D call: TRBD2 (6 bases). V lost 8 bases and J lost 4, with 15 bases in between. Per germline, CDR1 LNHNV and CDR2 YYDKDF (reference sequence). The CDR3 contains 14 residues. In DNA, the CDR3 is TGTGCCACCCTGCCGGACTATGCTTACAATGAGCAGTTCTTC. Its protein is CATLPDYAYNEQFF.

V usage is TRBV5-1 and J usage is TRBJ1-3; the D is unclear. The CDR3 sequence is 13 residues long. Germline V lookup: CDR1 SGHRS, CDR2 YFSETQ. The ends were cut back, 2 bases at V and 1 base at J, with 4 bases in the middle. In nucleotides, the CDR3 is TGCGCCAGCAGCTTAACTTCTGGAAACACCATATATTTT. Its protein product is CASSLTSGNTIYF.

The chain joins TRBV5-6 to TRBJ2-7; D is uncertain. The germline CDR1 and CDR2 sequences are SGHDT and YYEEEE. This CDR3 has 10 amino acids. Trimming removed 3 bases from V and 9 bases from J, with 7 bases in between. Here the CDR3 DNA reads TGTGCCAGCAGCTCCCCAGGGCAGTACTTC. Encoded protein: CASSSPGQYF.

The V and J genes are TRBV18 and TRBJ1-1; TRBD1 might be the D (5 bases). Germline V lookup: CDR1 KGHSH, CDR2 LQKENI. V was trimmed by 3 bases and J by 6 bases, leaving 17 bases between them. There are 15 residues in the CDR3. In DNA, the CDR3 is TGTGCCAGCTCACCCTCCCAGGGAATCCTCTCTGAAGCTTTCTTT. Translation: CASSPSQGILSEAFF.

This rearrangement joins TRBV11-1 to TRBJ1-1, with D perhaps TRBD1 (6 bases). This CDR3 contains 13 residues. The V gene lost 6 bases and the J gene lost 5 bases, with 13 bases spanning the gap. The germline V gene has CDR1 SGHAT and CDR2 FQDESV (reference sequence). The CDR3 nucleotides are TGTGCCAGCAGGCGTAGGGGGGGTACTGAAGCTTTCTTT. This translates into CASRRRGGTEAFF. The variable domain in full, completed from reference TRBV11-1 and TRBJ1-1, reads EAEVAQSPRYKITEKSQAVAFWCDPISGHATLYWYRQILGQGPELLVQFQDESVVDDSQLPKDRFSAERLKGVDSTLKIQPAELGDSAMYLCASRRRGGTEAFFGQGTRLTVV.

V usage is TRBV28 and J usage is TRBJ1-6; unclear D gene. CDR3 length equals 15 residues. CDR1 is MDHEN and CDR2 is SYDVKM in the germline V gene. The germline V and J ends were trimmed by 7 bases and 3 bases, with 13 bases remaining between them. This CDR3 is CASTLLQDYNSPLHF. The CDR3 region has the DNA TGTGCCAGCACCCTCTTACAAGACTATAATTCACCCCTCCACTTT.

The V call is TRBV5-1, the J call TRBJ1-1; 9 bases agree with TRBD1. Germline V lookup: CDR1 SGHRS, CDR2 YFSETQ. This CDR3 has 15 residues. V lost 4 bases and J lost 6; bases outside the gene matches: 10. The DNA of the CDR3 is TGCGCCAGCAGCGCTCCGACAGGGGGACGGCCTGAAGCTTTCTTT. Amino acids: CASSAPTGGRPEAFF.

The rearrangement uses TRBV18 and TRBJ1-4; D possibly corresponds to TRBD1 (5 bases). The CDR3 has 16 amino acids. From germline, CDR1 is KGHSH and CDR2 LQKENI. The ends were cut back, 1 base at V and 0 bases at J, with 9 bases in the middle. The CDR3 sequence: CASSPQGIATNEKLFF. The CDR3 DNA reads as TGTGCCAGCTCACCACAGGGGATAGCAACTAATGAAAAACTGTTTTTT.

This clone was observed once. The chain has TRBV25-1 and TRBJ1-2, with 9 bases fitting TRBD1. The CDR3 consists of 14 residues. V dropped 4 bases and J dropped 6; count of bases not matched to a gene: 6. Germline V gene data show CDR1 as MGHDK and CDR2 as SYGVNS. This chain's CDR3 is CASSATGGNHGYTF. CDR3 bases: TGTGCCAGCAGTGCGACAGGGGGGAACCATGGCTACACCTTC.

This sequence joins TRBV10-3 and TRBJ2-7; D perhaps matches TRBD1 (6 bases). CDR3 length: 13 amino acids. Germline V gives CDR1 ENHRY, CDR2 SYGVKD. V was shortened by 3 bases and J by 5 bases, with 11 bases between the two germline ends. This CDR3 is CAISDTGTHEQYF. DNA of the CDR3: TGTGCCATCAGTGATACAGGGACCCACGAGCAGTACTTC.

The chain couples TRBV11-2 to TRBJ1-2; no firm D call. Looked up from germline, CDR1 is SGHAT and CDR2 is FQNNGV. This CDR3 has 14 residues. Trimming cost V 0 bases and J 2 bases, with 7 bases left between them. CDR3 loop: CASSLDLQNYGYTF. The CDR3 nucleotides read TGTGCCAGCAGCTTAGATCTACAGAACTATGGCTACACCTTC.

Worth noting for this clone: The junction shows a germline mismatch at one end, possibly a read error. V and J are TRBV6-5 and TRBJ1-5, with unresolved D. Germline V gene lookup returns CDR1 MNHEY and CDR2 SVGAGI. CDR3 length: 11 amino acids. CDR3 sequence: CASSENQAQHF. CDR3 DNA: TGTGCCAGCAGCGAGAATCAGGCCCAGCATTTT.

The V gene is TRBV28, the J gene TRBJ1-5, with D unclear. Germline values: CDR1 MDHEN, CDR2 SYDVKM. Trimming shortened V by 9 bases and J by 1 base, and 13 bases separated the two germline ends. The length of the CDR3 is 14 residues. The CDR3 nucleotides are TGTGCCAGTGGCAGTGTTAGCAGCAATCAGCCCCAGCATTTT. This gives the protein CASGSVSSNQPQHF.

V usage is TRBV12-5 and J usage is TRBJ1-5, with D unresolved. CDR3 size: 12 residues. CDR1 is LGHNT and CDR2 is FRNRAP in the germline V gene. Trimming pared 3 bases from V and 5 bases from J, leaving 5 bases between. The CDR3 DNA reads TGTGCTAGTGGTTTCCCTGATCAGCCCCAGCATTTT. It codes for CASGFPDQPQHF.

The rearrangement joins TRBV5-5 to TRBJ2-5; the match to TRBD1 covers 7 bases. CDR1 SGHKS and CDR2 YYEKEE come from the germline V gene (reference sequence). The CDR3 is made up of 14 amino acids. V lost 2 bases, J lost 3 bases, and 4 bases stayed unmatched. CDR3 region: CASSFWTGKETQYF. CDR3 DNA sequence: TGTGCCAGCAGCTTCTGGACAGGAAAAGAGACCCAGTACTTC.

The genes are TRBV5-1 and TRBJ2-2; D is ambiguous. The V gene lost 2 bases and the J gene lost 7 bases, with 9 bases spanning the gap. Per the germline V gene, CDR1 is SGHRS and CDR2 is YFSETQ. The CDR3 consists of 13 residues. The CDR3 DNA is TGCGCCAGCAGCTTCACACAGAACGGGGAGCTGTTTTTT. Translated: CASSFTQNGELFF.

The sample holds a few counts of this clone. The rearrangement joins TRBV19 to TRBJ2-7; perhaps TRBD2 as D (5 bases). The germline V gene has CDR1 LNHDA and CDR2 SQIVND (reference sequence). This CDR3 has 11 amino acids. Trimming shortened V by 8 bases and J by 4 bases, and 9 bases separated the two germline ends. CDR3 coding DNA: TGTGCCAGTGAGGGTGGATACGAGCAGTACTTC. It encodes CASEGGYEQYF.

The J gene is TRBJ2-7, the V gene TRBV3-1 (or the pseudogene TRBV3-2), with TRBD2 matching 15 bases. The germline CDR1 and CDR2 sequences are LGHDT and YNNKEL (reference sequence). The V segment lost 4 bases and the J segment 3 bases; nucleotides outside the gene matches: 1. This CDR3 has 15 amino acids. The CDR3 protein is CASSLGLAGGYEQYF. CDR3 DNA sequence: TGTGCCAGCAGCCTGGGACTAGCGGGAGGCTACGAGCAGTACTTC.

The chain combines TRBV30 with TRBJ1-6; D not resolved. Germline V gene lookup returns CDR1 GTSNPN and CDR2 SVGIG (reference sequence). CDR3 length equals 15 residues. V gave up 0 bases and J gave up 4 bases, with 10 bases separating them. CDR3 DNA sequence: TGTGCCTGGAGTGTAGAGACACGATATAATTCACCCCTCCACTTT. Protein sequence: CAWSVETRYNSPLHF.

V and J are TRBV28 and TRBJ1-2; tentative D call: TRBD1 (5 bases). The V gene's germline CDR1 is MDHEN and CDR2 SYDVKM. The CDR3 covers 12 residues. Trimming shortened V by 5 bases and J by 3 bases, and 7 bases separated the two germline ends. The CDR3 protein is CASSPTDYGYTF. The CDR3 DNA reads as TGTGCCAGCAGTCCGACAGACTATGGCTACACCTTC.